A single sample gave rise to the 6 T cell receptor beta chains below, sequenced in a study of cytomegalovirus exposure and HLA in healthy donors. The primer mix had 60 Vbeta and 13 Jbeta primers. Here immunoSEQ multiplex PCR was the method, and the copy in TCRdb shows in-frame clones only, minus some. The table lists some 130,000 clones, around three quarters of them singletons. The source material was PBMCs. Receptors were obtained from a man aged 18 to 30 in good health and CMV-seronegative.

The chain is built from TRBV7-3 and TRBJ2-7, with D possibly TRBD2 on 5 matching bases. The length of the CDR3 is 13 residues. The V end was cut by 1 base, the J end by 6 bases, with 10 bases between. CDR1 is SGHTA and CDR2 is FQGTGA in the germline V gene. The CDR3 sequence is CASSLSLAGEQYF. DNA of the CDR3: TGTGCCAGCAGCTTAAGTCTAGCAGGCGAGCAGTACTTC.

The J gene is TRBJ2-2, the V gene TRBV19; 10 nucleotides agree with TRBD1. Germline lookup yields CDR1 LNHDA and CDR2 SQIVND (reference sequence). The CDR3 covers 15 residues. The J segment lost 6 bases and the V segment lost 7 bases, leaving 8 bases of the junction unmatched. The CDR3 DNA reads as TGTGCCAGTATCGGGACAGGGGTCATATCCGGGGAGCTGTTTTTT. It yields the protein CASIGTGVISGELFF.

The rearrangement links TRBV6-5 to TRBJ2-3; no clear D gene. Germline lookup yields CDR1 MNHEY and CDR2 SVGAGI. CDR3 length equals 13 residues. Trimming pared 8 bases from V and 2 bases from J, leaving 11 bases between. The CDR3 loop reads CASGRPITDTQYF. DNA for the CDR3: TGTGCCAGCGGCAGGCCTATCACAGATACGCAGTATTTT.

The rearrangement links TRBV7-2 to TRBJ2-2, with TRBD1 matching 8 bases. The CDR3 covers 14 residues. Germline V CDR1 and CDR2: SGHTA, FQGNSA. V lost 8 bases, J lost 0 bases, and 2 bases stayed unmatched. CDR3 region: CASGDRSNTGELFF. CDR3 sequence (DNA): TGTGCCAGCGGGGACAGGTCGAACACCGGGGAGCTGTTTTTT.

This sequence joins TRBV5-1 and TRBJ1-3; D gene unclear. V was pared by 4 bases and J by 9 bases, with 17 bases between. CDR1 and CDR2 (germline): SGHRS, YFSETQ. This CDR3 contains 14 residues. The CDR3 here is CASSPSGSLGTIYF. The CDR3, as DNA: TGCGCCAGCAGCCCCTCGGGGTCCCTAGGCACCATATATTTT. The full variable domain, rest sourced from reference TRBV5-1 and TRBJ1-3, is KAGVTQTPRYLIKTRGQQVTLSCSPISGHRSVSWYQQTPGQGLQFLFEYFSETQRNKGNFPGRFSGRQFSNSRSEMNVSTLELGDSALYLCASSPSGSLGTIYFGEGSWLTVV.

The chain has TRBV25-1 and TRBJ2-4, with a tentative D call TRBD2 (6 bases). Trimming pared 8 bases from V and 7 bases from J, leaving 15 bases between. The CDR3 length is 13 residues. Per germline, CDR1 MGHDK and CDR2 SYGVNS. CDR3 residues: CASAGGGANIQYF. The CDR3 DNA reads as TGTGCCAGCGCTGGTGGAGGGGCCAACATTCAGTACTTC.